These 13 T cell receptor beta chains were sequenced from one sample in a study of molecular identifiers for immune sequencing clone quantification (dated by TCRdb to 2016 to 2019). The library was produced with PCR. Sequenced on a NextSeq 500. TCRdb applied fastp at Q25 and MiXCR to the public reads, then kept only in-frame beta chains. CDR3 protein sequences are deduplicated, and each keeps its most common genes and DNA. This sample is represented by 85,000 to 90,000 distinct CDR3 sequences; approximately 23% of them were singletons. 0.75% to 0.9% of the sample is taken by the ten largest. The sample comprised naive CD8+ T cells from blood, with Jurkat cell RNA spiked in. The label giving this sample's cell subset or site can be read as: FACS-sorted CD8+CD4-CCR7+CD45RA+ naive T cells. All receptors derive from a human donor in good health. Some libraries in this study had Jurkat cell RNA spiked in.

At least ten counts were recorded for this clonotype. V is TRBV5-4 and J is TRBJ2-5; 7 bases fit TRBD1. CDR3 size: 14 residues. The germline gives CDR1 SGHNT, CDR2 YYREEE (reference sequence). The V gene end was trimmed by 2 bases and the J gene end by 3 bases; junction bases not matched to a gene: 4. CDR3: CASSFGTVKETQYF. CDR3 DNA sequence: TGTGCCAGCAGCTTCGGGACAGTCAAAGAGACCCAGTACTTC.

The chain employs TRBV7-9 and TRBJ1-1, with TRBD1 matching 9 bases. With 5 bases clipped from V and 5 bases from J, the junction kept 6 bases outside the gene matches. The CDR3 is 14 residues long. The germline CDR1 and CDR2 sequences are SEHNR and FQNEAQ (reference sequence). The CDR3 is CASSNTGGWTEAFF. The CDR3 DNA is TGTGCCAGCAGCAATACAGGGGGCTGGACTGAAGCTTTCTTT.

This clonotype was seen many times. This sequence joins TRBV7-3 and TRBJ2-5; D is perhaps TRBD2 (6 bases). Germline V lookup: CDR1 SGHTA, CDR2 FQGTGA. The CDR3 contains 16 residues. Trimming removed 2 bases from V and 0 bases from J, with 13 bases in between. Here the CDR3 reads CASSLGSGSYQETQYF. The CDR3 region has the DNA TGTGCCAGCAGCTTAGGTAGCGGATCGTACCAAGAGACCCAGTACTTC.

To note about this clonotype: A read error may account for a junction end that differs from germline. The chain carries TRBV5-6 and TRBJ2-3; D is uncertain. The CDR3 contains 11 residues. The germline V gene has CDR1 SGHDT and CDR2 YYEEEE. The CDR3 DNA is TGTGCCGGCAGCAGTTGGTATACGCAGTATTTT. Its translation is CAGSSWYTQYF.

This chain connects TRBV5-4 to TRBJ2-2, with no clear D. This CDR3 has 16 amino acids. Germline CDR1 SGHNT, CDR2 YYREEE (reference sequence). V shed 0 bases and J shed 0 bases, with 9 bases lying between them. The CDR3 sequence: CASSLDPAPNTGELFF. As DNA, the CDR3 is TGTGCCAGCAGCTTGGACCCAGCCCCGAACACCGGGGAGCTGTTTTTT. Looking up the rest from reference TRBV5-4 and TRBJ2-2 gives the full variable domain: ETGVTQSPTHLIKTRGQQVTLRCSSQSGHNTVSWYQQALGQGPQFIFQYYREEENGRGNFPPRFSGLQFPNYSSELNVNALELDDSALYLCASSLDPAPNTGELFFGEGSRLTVL.

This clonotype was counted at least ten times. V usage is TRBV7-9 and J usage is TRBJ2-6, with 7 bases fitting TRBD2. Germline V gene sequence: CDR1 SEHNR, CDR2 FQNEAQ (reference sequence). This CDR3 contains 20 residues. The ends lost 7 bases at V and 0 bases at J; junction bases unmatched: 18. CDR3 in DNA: TGTGCCAGCATAATCCCCTTACAAGCGGGAACTTCCTCTGGGGCCAACGTCCTGACTTTC. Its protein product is CASIIPLQAGTSSGANVLTF. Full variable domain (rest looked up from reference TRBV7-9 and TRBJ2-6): DTGVSQNPRHKITKRGQNVTFRCDPISEHNRLYWYRQTLGQGPEFLTYFQNEAQLEKSRLLSDRFSAERPKGSFSTLEIQRTEQGDSAMYLCASIIPLQAGTSSGANVLTFGAGSRLTVL.

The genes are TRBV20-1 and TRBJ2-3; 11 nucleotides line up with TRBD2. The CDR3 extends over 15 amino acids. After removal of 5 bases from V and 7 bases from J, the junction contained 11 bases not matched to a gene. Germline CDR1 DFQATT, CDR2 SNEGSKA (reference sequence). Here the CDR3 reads CSAPGIAGGQYTQYF. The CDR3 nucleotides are TGCAGTGCTCCCGGGATAGCGGGGGGGCAATATACGCAGTATTTT.

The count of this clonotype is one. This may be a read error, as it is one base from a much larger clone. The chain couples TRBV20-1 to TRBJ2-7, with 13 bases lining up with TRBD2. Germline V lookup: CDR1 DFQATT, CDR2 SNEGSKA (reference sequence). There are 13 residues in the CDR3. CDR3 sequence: CRTGLAGDYEQHF. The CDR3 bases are TGCAGGACAGGACTAGCGGGAGACTACGAGCAGCACTTC.

The CDR3 sequence is CASSIDYDNEQFF. The CDR3 nucleotides read TGTGCCAGTAGTATAGACTACGACAATGAGCAGTTCTTC. The V gene is TRBV19, the J gene TRBJ2-1; D is uncertain. CDR1 and CDR2 (germline): LNHDA, SQIVND (reference sequence). This CDR3 spans 13 amino acids. V lost 0 bases and J lost 5, with 5 bases in between.

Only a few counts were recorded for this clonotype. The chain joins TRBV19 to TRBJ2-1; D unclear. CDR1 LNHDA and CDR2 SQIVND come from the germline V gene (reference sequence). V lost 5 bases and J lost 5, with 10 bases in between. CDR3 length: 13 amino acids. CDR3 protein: CASSGPSHNEQFF. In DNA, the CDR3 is TGTGCCAGTAGTGGTCCTAGTCACAATGAGCAGTTCTTC.

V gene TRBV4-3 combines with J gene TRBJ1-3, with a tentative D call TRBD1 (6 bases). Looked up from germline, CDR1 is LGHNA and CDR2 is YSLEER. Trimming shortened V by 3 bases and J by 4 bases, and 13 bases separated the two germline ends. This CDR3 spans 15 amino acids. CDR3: CASSQNRASGNTIYF. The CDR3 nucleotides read TGCGCCAGCAGCCAGAACAGGGCGAGCGGAAACACCATATATTTT.

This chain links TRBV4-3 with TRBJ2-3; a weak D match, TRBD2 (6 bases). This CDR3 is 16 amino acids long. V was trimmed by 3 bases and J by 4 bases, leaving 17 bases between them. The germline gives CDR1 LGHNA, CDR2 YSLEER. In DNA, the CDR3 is TGCGCCAGCAGCCAGGCACCGGGGCCGGGAGCAGATACGCAGTATTTT. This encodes CASSQAPGPGADTQYF.

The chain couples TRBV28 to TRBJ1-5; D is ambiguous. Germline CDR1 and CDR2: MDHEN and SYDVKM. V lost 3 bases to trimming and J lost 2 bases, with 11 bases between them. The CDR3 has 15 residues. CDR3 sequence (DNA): TGTGCCAGCAGTTTGGGGATGCAGGGCAATCAGCCCCAGCATTTT. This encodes CASSLGMQGNQPQHF.